A selection of T cell receptor beta chains follows, all from one sample in a study of T-cell reconstitution after alpha-beta-depleted transplantation in children. TCRdb passed the PCR reads through MiXCR, listing each CDR3 protein once. The sample carries some 520,000 distinct CDR3 sequences, roughly 33% recorded once. Sample: PBMCs from the stem cell graft donor, taken from the stem cell graft. The source is a human donor who donated a stem cell graft to a child with aplastic anemia. Both conserved end residues are part of each CDR3. Fields, in order: clone size, J gene, D gene, V gene, CDR3 DNA, CDR3 protein. The D gene is left open where the match is weak. The size of a clone is reported for some rows only, either as once, few or many, or as a class for expanded clones.

abundance: .; j_gene: TRBJ2-3; d_gene: .; v_gene: TRBV7-3; CDR3nt: TGTGCCAGCAGCTTAACGGTAGCAGACACAGATACGCAGTATTTT; CDR3aa: CASSLTVADTDTQYF
abundance: .; j_gene: TRBJ1-3; d_gene: TRBD1; v_gene: TRBV4-3; CDR3nt: TGCGCCAGCAGCCAAGAAGTTATGGGACAGTTAGGAAACACCATATATTTT; CDR3aa: CASSQEVMGQLGNTIYF
abundance: many; j_gene: TRBJ2-3; d_gene: .; v_gene: TRBV5-1; CDR3nt: TGCGCCAGCAGCAGGGAACCTAGCACAGATACGCAGTATTTT; CDR3aa: CASSREPSTDTQYF
abundance: .; j_gene: TRBJ2-2; d_gene: TRBD1; v_gene: TRBV11-2; CDR3nt: TGTGCCAGCAGCTTAGAGGGGCTGACAGGGCTGGCCGGGGAGCTGTTTTTT; CDR3aa: CASSLEGLTGLAGELFF
abundance: few; j_gene: TRBJ2-5; d_gene: TRBD2; v_gene: TRBV12-3/TRBV12-4; CDR3nt: TGTGCCAGCAGGACTAGCGAAGGGGAGCAAGAGACCCAGTACTTC; CDR3aa: CASRTSEGEQETQYF
abundance: few; j_gene: TRBJ1-1; d_gene: .; v_gene: TRBV5-1; CDR3nt: TGCGCCAGCAGCTTGGTTGCGGGCCAGGTGAACACTGAAGCTTTCTTT; CDR3aa: CASSLVAGQVNTEAFF
abundance: .; j_gene: TRBJ1-1; d_gene: .; v_gene: TRBV7-2; CDR3nt: TGTGCCAGCAGCATTTCGGCTTTGGACACTGAAGCTTTCTTT; CDR3aa: CASSISALDTEAFF
abundance: .; j_gene: TRBJ2-5; d_gene: .; v_gene: TRBV19; CDR3nt: TGTGCCAGTAGTATACACGACAGAGGAGGGGAGACCCAGTACTTC; CDR3aa: CASSIHDRGGETQYF
abundance: few; j_gene: TRBJ2-3; d_gene: .; v_gene: TRBV6-1; CDR3nt: TGTGCCAGCAGGGATACAGGGAAACATACGCAGTATTTT; CDR3aa: CASRDTGKHTQYF
abundance: .; j_gene: TRBJ2-1; d_gene: TRBD2; v_gene: TRBV9; CDR3nt: TGTGCCAGCAGCCCCTCAGGGACTACGGCTGAGCAGTTCTTC; CDR3aa: CASSPSGTTAEQFF
abundance: .; j_gene: TRBJ1-4; d_gene: .; v_gene: TRBV12-3/TRBV12-4; CDR3nt: TGTGCCAGCAGTTTTTTGGGAGGAGGATCCAATGAAAAACTGTTTTTT; CDR3aa: CASSFLGGGSNEKLFF
abundance: .; j_gene: TRBJ2-1; d_gene: .; v_gene: TRBV3-1; CDR3nt: TGTGCCAGCAGCCCCGAACCGTCCTACAATGAGCAGTTCTTC; CDR3aa: CASSPEPSYNEQFF
abundance: .; j_gene: TRBJ2-7; d_gene: .; v_gene: TRBV15; CDR3nt: TGTGCCACCAGCATGGGCCGCTCCTACGAGCAGTACTTC; CDR3aa: CATSMGRSYEQYF
abundance: few; j_gene: TRBJ2-2; d_gene: TRBD2; v_gene: TRBV2; CDR3nt: TGTGCCAGCAGTCTAGCGGGAGGCCTCGCGAACACCGGGGAGCTGTTTTTT; CDR3aa: CASSLAGGLANTGELFF
abundance: once; j_gene: TRBJ2-6; d_gene: TRBD1; v_gene: TRBV11-1; CDR3nt: TGTGCCAGCAGCTTCCTCCTACTGGGACAGGGGGTCACTGGGGCCAACGTCCTGACTTTC; CDR3aa: CASSFLLLGQGVTGANVLTF
abundance: few; j_gene: TRBJ2-1; d_gene: .; v_gene: TRBV21-1; CDR3nt: TGTGCCAGCAGCAAAGGCGAGACAGGAGATTTTACCTCCTACAATGAGCAGTTCTTC; CDR3aa: CASSKGETGDFTSYNEQFF
abundance: .; j_gene: TRBJ2-4; d_gene: .; v_gene: TRBV6-1; CDR3nt: TGTGCCAGCAGTGACGGATCCACCAAAAACATTCAGTACTTC; CDR3aa: CASSDGSTKNIQYF
abundance: .; j_gene: TRBJ2-4; d_gene: .; v_gene: TRBV4-2; CDR3nt: TGTGCCAGCAGCCAAGATCTATTCCCAATCCTAGCCAAAAACATTCAGTACTTC; CDR3aa: CASSQDLFPILAKNIQYF
abundance: .; j_gene: TRBJ2-1; d_gene: TRBD2; v_gene: TRBV6-1; CDR3nt: TGTGCCAGCAGTGCGAACCAGCGGGAGATGGATTACAATGAGCAGTTCTTC; CDR3aa: CASSANQREMDYNEQFF
abundance: .; j_gene: TRBJ2-1; d_gene: TRBD2; v_gene: TRBV5-4; CDR3nt: TGTGCCAGCAGCTTCACACTAGCGGGAGGTAATGAGCAGTTCTTC; CDR3aa: CASSFTLAGGNEQFF
abundance: .; j_gene: TRBJ2-5; d_gene: TRBD1; v_gene: TRBV20-1; CDR3nt: TGCAGTGCTTCGCCCCGGGACAGCAGAGAGACCCAGTACTTC; CDR3aa: CSASPRDSRETQYF
abundance: once; j_gene: TRBJ2-2; d_gene: .; v_gene: TRBV18; CDR3nt: TGTGCCAGCTCACTAAGCACCCCAACTTCGAACACCGGGGAGCTGTTTTTT; CDR3aa: CASSLSTPTSNTGELFF
abundance: .; j_gene: TRBJ2-7; d_gene: TRBD2; v_gene: TRBV5-1; CDR3nt: TGCGCCAGCAGCCTTGCAGCGGGAGGGTCCGAGCAGTACTTC; CDR3aa: CASSLAAGGSEQYF
abundance: .; j_gene: TRBJ2-1; d_gene: .; v_gene: TRBV20-1; CDR3nt: TGCAGTGCTCCAAGGGGAGCCCCCTCCTACAATGAGCAGTTCTTC; CDR3aa: CSAPRGAPSYNEQFF
abundance: .; j_gene: TRBJ1-1; d_gene: TRBD1; v_gene: TRBV30; CDR3nt: TGTGCCTGGAATCCGGGACAGGGCGCAGCTTTCTTT; CDR3aa: CAWNPGQGAAFF
abundance: few; j_gene: TRBJ2-5; d_gene: TRBD2; v_gene: TRBV20-1; CDR3nt: TGCAGTGCTAGAGATCGCGGGGGGCTGGAGACCCAGTACTTC; CDR3aa: CSARDRGGLETQYF
abundance: .; j_gene: TRBJ1-5; d_gene: TRBD1; v_gene: TRBV11-1; CDR3nt: TGTGCCAGCAGCTTAGGGGACAGGGGGCGTATCGGCAATCAGCCCCAGCATTTT; CDR3aa: CASSLGDRGRIGNQPQHF
abundance: once; j_gene: TRBJ2-3; d_gene: .; v_gene: TRBV20-1; CDR3nt: TGCAGTGCCAGACCCCGGCGCACAGATACGCAGTATTTT; CDR3aa: CSARPRRTDTQYF
abundance: .; j_gene: TRBJ1-4; d_gene: TRBD1; v_gene: TRBV20-1; CDR3nt: TGCAGTGCTAGAGCCGGGACAGCGGTAACTAATGAAAAACTGTTTTTT; CDR3aa: CSARAGTAVTNEKLFF
abundance: .; j_gene: TRBJ1-2; d_gene: .; v_gene: TRBV24-1; CDR3nt: TGTGCCACCAGTGCGGGGTTTAGCTATGGCTACACCTTC; CDR3aa: CATSAGFSYGYTF
abundance: few; j_gene: TRBJ1-1; d_gene: TRBD1; v_gene: TRBV30; CDR3nt: TGTGCCTGGAGGGGACAGGCGAACACTGAAGCTTTCTTT; CDR3aa: CAWRGQANTEAFF
abundance: few; j_gene: TRBJ1-2; d_gene: TRBD1; v_gene: TRBV27; CDR3nt: TGTGCCAGCAGTTTACTGGGCAGGGGGCGAGGCTACACCTTC; CDR3aa: CASSLLGRGRGYTF
abundance: .; j_gene: TRBJ1-1; d_gene: .; v_gene: TRBV7-8; CDR3nt: TGTGCCAGCAGCCCCGATGACGGGAACACTGAAGCTTTCTTT; CDR3aa: CASSPDDGNTEAFF
abundance: .; j_gene: TRBJ2-5; d_gene: TRBD1; v_gene: TRBV27; CDR3nt: TGTGCCAGCAGCCGAAGGGACAGGGGGACGGAGACCCAGTACTTC; CDR3aa: CASSRRDRGTETQYF
abundance: few; j_gene: TRBJ2-3; d_gene: TRBD2; v_gene: TRBV7-2; CDR3nt: TGTGCCAGCAGCTTAGCGGGGACTAGCGGAAGCACAGATACGCAGTATTTT; CDR3aa: CASSLAGTSGSTDTQYF
abundance: .; j_gene: TRBJ1-2; d_gene: .; v_gene: TRBV12-3/TRBV12-4; CDR3nt: TGTGCCAGCAGTTTCGGGCAGAGGGTGGGAGGCTACACCTTC; CDR3aa: CASSFGQRVGGYTF
abundance: .; j_gene: TRBJ2-5; d_gene: .; v_gene: TRBV29-1; CDR3nt: TGCAGCGTGCGGCCGGTTGGGCCACAAGAGACCCAGTACTTC; CDR3aa: CSVRPVGPQETQYF
abundance: .; j_gene: TRBJ1-4; d_gene: TRBD1; v_gene: TRBV18; CDR3nt: TGTGCCAGCTCACCTACCCGGGGACAGAGCCTTAATGAAAAACTGTTTTTT; CDR3aa: CASSPTRGQSLNEKLFF
abundance: many; j_gene: TRBJ2-2; d_gene: TRBD1; v_gene: TRBV5-1; CDR3nt: TGTGCCAGCAGCTTGGGGACAGGGAGCACCGGGGAGCTGTTTTTT; CDR3aa: CASSLGTGSTGELFF
abundance: few; j_gene: TRBJ1-5; d_gene: .; v_gene: TRBV20-1; CDR3nt: TGCAGTGCTAGTAAGGGGGTGCATAGCAATCAGCCCCAGCATTTT; CDR3aa: CSASKGVHSNQPQHF
abundance: few; j_gene: TRBJ1-1; d_gene: .; v_gene: TRBV7-2; CDR3nt: TGTGCCAGCAGCTTTATGGGACACTTGAACACTGAAGCTTTCTTT; CDR3aa: CASSFMGHLNTEAFF
abundance: .; j_gene: TRBJ2-5; d_gene: .; v_gene: TRBV30; CDR3nt: TGTGCCTGGAGTGTACAACAGGGCAGGGTGGAGACCCAGTACTTC; CDR3aa: CAWSVQQGRVETQYF
abundance: few; j_gene: TRBJ2-1; d_gene: TRBD2; v_gene: TRBV20-1; CDR3nt: TGCAGTGCCGCCCCTAGCGGGAGGTGGAATGAGCAGTTCTTC; CDR3aa: CSAAPSGRWNEQFF
abundance: .; j_gene: TRBJ2-2; d_gene: .; v_gene: TRBV9; CDR3nt: TGTGCCAGCAGCGCACAGACAGGTGCGAACACCGGGGAGCTGTTTTTT; CDR3aa: CASSAQTGANTGELFF
abundance: few; j_gene: TRBJ2-5; d_gene: .; v_gene: TRBV20-1; CDR3nt: TGCAGTGCTTCAACAACCGGGACTGATAAAGAGACCCAGTACTTC; CDR3aa: CSASTTGTDKETQYF
abundance: .; j_gene: TRBJ2-5; d_gene: .; v_gene: TRBV5-6; CDR3nt: TGTGCCAGCAGCTGGAGCCGTGGTGGAGACACGAGAAAGACCCAGTACTTC; CDR3aa: CASSWSRGGDTRKTQYF
abundance: .; j_gene: TRBJ2-1; d_gene: .; v_gene: TRBV18; CDR3nt: TGTGCCAGCTCACCTCTGGACAATGAGCAGTTCTTC; CDR3aa: CASSPLDNEQFF
abundance: few; j_gene: TRBJ2-7; d_gene: .; v_gene: TRBV27; CDR3nt: TGTGCCAGCACCTCCCAGGGATCGAAACTCGAGCAGTACTTC; CDR3aa: CASTSQGSKLEQYF
abundance: many; j_gene: TRBJ2-7; d_gene: .; v_gene: TRBV6-5; CDR3nt: TGTGCCAGCAGTTCCGGGACCGCTACCTACGAGCAGTACTTC; CDR3aa: CASSSGTATYEQYF
abundance: .; j_gene: TRBJ2-1; d_gene: TRBD2; v_gene: TRBV7-9; CDR3nt: TGTGCCAGCAGCTTAGGTGGGACTAGTCTCCATGAGCAGTTCTTC; CDR3aa: CASSLGGTSLHEQFF
abundance: many; j_gene: TRBJ2-2; d_gene: TRBD2; v_gene: TRBV5-1; CDR3nt: TGCGCCAGCAGCTTGGTCGCGGGAGAGGGGACCGGGGAGCTGTTTTTT; CDR3aa: CASSLVAGEGTGELFF
abundance: .; j_gene: TRBJ1-1; d_gene: .; v_gene: TRBV20-1; CDR3nt: TGCAGTGCTAGAGACCCCCGGCGGGGTAGGGACACTGAAGCTTTCTTT; CDR3aa: CSARDPRRGRDTEAFF
abundance: few; j_gene: TRBJ2-1; d_gene: .; v_gene: TRBV12-3/TRBV12-4; CDR3nt: TGTGCCAGCCGGCGAACCAATGAGCAGTTCTTC; CDR3aa: CASRRTNEQFF
abundance: few; j_gene: TRBJ2-3; d_gene: .; v_gene: TRBV20-1; CDR3nt: TGCAGTGGGCTAGCCAGGTCAGATACGCAGTATTTT; CDR3aa: CSGLARSDTQYF